This TCR beta chain was recovered during a study of radiation and T cells in renal cell carcinoma. As for the study in general: Nephrectomy followed 15 Gy stereotactic body radiation by 4 weeks.

The protocol was immunoSEQ multiplex PCR, while the TCRdb copy is restricted to in-frame clones and leaves out a portion. The table has 150,000 or so clones, around four fifths seen once. Time point noted: baseline pretreatment blood. Documented treatment: 15 Gy SBRT to primary tumor, nephrectomy 4 weeks later. The CDR3 contains 16 residues. After removal of 2 bases from V and 4 bases from J, the junction contained 6 bases not matched to a gene. CDR1 is MDHEN, CDR2 SYDVKM, per germline. Study conclusions and caveats: Top tumor clonotypes rose in blood 2 weeks post-radiation, then contracted. No pretreatment tumor biopsies were available for baseline clonotypes.

Turning to this clone: The antigen is not known.

Source: blood, taken from a patient whose treatment included radiotherapy and nephrectomy. V is TRBV28 and J is TRBJ1-2; TRBD1 matches 11 bases. This TCR came from a woman aged 50 to 60 with renal cell carcinoma. The CDR3 sequence is CASSLAWTGGTYGYTF. The CDR3 DNA is TGTGCCAGCAGTTTAGCCTGGACAGGGGGCACCTATGGCTACACCTTC.